This TCR beta chain was captured in a study of T cell clonality in common variable immunodeficiency. Note on this clone: Antigen unknown. The CDR3 goes on 3 residues after the read ends, and that part is filled in from the germline J gene.

Produced via immunoSEQ multiplex PCR; TCRdb's table is partial and in-frame only. The sample holds some 27,000 clones, and no clone turns up only once. The CDR3 is made up of 15 amino acids. Trimming took 4 bases from V and 0 from J, leaving 15 bases between them. Germline-derived CDR1 and CDR2 are GTSNPN and SVGIG (reference sequence). Diagnosis required reduced IgG, IgA and/or IgM with specific antibody deficiency. Aged roughly 9 to 70 years, CVID subjects averaged approximately 36 years old. For at least one year, all CVID subjects received replacement immunoglobulin. General study points: Reportedly, TCR beta sequences from common variable immunodeficiency showed fewer deletions and N-nucleotide insertions.

The chain carries TRBV30 and TRBJ1-2; D not resolved. This TCR was recovered from a human donor with common variable immunodeficiency. Sequenced: peripheral blood mononuclear cells. The CDR3 bases that were read are TGTGCCTGGACGGCCGGGTATAAAGCTAACTATGGC. This encodes CAWTAGYKANYG. The CDR3, in full, reads CAWTAGYKANYGYTF.